This is a list of T cell receptor beta chains from one sample in a study of early T cells in non-severe SARS-CoV-2 infection. A single record per CDR3 protein comes from TCRdb applying MiXCR to the 5' RACE reads. The sample consists of tens of thousands of distinct CDR3 sequences, approximately 8% of them appearing once. The specimen was whole blood, collected at baseline. All receptors derive from an adult who was a healthcare worker with PCR-confirmed SARS-CoV-2 infection or an uninfected control (not recorded which). The CDR3 runs from the conserved cysteine through the conserved F or W.

v_gene: TRBV6-6
j_gene: TRBJ1-4
CDR3aa: CASSHRQEGEKLFF

v_gene: TRBV5-1
j_gene: TRBJ2-2
CDR3aa: CASSLAGVNTGELFF

v_gene: TRBV10-2
j_gene: TRBJ2-7
CDR3aa: CASSGGGPEQYF

v_gene: TRBV7-3
j_gene: TRBJ1-6
CDR3aa: CASSLEPDSPLHF

v_gene: TRBV2
j_gene: TRBJ1-1
CDR3aa: CASTYRGMNTEAFF

v_gene: TRBV15
j_gene: TRBJ1-4
CDR3aa: CATSTRLGTNEKLFF

v_gene: TRBV29-1
j_gene: TRBJ2-5
CDR3aa: CSSVRGKETQYF

v_gene: TRBV7-3
j_gene: TRBJ1-1
CDR3aa: CASSSGQMNTEAFF

v_gene: TRBV5-1
j_gene: TRBJ1-2
CDR3aa: CASSFEGGTGYTF

v_gene: TRBV7-9
j_gene: TRBJ2-1
CDR3aa: CASSFGSIEQFF

v_gene: TRBV20-1
j_gene: TRBJ2-7
CDR3aa: CSALPKTGASYEQYF

v_gene: TRBV3-1
j_gene: TRBJ2-7
CDR3aa: CASSQEYLTYEQYF

v_gene: TRBV7-9
j_gene: TRBJ2-7
CDR3aa: CASSLEGLAGVEQYF

v_gene: TRBV10-1
j_gene: TRBJ2-7
CDR3aa: CASMGGTGNYEQYF

v_gene: TRBV5-8
j_gene: TRBJ2-1
CDR3aa: CASSQDSYNEQFF

v_gene: TRBV4-1
j_gene: TRBJ1-4
CDR3aa: CASSPQKGVGEKLFF

v_gene: TRBV6-6
j_gene: TRBJ1-6
CDR3aa: CASSPPAARSGDSPLHF

v_gene: TRBV20-1
j_gene: TRBJ2-3
CDR3aa: CSASSGLGTDTQYF

v_gene: TRBV6-5
j_gene: TRBJ2-7
CDR3aa: CASSYAGQGAYEQYF

v_gene: TRBV10-1
j_gene: TRBJ1-1
CDR3aa: CASSESGGTEAFF

v_gene: TRBV5-1
j_gene: TRBJ2-3
CDR3aa: CASSFGETDTQYF

v_gene: TRBV18
j_gene: TRBJ2-5
CDR3aa: CASSPRPAAQETQYF

v_gene: TRBV20-1
j_gene: TRBJ1-1
CDR3aa: CSARSAASNTEAFF

v_gene: TRBV9
j_gene: TRBJ2-7
CDR3aa: CASGRSLRDEQYF

v_gene: TRBV11-3
j_gene: TRBJ2-1
CDR3aa: CASSSGLRNEQFF

v_gene: TRBV29-1
j_gene: TRBJ1-1
CDR3aa: CSVRTGDTEAFF

v_gene: TRBV29-1
j_gene: TRBJ2-7
CDR3aa: CSVESDEKRYYEQYF

v_gene: TRBV7-9
j_gene: TRBJ1-6
CDR3aa: CASIRDSRGSSPLHF

v_gene: TRBV7-3
j_gene: TRBJ2-3
CDR3aa: CASSLGAGATDTQYF

v_gene: TRBV7-6
j_gene: TRBJ1-2
CDR3aa: CASSLGAGPPVTYGYTF

v_gene: TRBV10-3
j_gene: TRBJ2-7
CDR3aa: CAIASGTGARYEQYF